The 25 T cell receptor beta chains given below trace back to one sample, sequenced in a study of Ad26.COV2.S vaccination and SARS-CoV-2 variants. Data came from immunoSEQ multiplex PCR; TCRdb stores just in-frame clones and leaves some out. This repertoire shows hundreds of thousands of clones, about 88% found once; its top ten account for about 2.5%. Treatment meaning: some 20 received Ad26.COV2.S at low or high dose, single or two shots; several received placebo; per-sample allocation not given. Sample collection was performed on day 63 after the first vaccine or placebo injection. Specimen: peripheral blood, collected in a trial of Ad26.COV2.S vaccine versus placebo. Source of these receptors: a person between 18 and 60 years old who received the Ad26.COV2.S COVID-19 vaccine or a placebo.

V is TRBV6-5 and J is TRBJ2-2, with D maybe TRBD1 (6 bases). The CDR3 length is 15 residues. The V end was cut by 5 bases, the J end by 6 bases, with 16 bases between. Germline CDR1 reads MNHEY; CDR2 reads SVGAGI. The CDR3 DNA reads TGTGCCAGCAGTAACAGGGTTCCATGGTCCGGGGAGCTGTTTTTT. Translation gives CASSNRVPWSGELFF.

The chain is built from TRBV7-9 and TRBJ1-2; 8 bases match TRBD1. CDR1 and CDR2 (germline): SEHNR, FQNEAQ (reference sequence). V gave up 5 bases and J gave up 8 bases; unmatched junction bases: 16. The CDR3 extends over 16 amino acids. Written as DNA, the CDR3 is TGTGCCAGCAGCCCAACACCCGGGACAGGTCGCGACGGCTACACCTTC. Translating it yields CASSPTPGTGRDGYTF.

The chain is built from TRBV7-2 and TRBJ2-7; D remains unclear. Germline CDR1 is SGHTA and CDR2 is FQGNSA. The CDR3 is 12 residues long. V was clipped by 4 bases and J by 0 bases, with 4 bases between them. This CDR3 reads CASSSFSYEQYF. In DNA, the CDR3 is TGTGCCAGCAGCTCCTTCTCCTACGAGCAGTACTTC.

CDR3 residues: CASSFDRIEYNEQFF. In DNA, the CDR3 is TGTGCCAGCAGCTTCGACAGGATAGAATACAATGAGCAGTTCTTC. The V call is TRBV5-6, the J call TRBJ2-1; D possibly corresponds to TRBD1 (6 bases). The length of the CDR3 is 15 residues. The V end lost 2 bases, the J end lost 4 bases, and 13 bases lay between the germline ends. Looked up from germline, CDR1 is SGHDT and CDR2 is YYEEEE.

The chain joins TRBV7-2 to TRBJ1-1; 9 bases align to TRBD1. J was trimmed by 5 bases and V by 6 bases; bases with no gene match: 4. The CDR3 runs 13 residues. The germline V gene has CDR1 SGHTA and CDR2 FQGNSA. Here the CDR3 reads CASRRQGGTEAFF. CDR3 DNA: TGTGCCAGCAGGAGACAGGGGGGGACTGAAGCTTTCTTT. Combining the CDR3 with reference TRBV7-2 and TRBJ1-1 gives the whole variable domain GAGVSQSPSNKVTEKGKDVELRCDPISGHTALYWYRQSLGQGLEFLIYFQGNSAPDKSGLPSDRFSAERTGGSVSTLTIQRTQQEDSAVYLCASRRQGGTEAFFGQGTRLTVV.

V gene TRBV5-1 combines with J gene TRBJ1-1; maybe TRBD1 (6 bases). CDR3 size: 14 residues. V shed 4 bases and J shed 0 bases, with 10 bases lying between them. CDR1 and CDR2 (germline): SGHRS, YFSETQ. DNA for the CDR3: TGCGCCAGCAGCACAGACAGGATGAACACTGAAGCTTTCTTT. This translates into CASSTDRMNTEAFF.

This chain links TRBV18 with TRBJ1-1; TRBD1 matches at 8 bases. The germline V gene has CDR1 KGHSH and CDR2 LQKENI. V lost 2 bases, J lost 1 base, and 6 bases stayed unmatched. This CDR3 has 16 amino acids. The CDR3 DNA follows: TGTGCCAGCTCACCAGGGGCCGGGACAGGGAACACTGAAGCTTTCTTT. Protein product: CASSPGAGTGNTEAFF.

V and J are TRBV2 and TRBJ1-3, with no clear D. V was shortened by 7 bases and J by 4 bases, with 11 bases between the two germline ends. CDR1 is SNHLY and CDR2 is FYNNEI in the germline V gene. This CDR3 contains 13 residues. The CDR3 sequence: CASNSGYGNTIYF. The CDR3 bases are TGTGCCAGCAATAGCGGGTACGGAAACACCATATATTTT.

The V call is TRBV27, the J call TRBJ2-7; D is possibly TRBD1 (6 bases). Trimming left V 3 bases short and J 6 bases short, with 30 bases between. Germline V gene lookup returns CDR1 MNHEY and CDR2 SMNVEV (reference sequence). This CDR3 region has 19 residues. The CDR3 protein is CASSLRSQGRGVKGLEQYV. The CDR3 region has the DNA TGTGCCAGCAGTTTGCGATCTCAGGGGAGAGGGGTAAAGGGCCTCGAGCAGTACGTC.

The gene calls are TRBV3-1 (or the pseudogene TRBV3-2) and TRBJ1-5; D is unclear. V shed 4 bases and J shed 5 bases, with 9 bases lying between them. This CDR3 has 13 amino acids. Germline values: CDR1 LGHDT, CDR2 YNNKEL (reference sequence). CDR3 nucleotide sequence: TGTGCCAGCAGCCCCGATAGAGATCAGCCCCAGCATTTT. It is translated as CASSPDRDQPQHF.

The CDR3 DNA follows: TGTGCTAGTGGTCCCAACAATCAGCCCCAGCATTTT. Residues: CASGPNNQPQHF. This chain connects TRBV12-5 to TRBJ1-5, with D hard to call. In germline, CDR1 is LGHNT, CDR2 FRNRAP. The CDR3 has 12 amino acids. Between the trimmed V and J ends, which lost 5 bases and 3 bases, there was a span of 5 bases.

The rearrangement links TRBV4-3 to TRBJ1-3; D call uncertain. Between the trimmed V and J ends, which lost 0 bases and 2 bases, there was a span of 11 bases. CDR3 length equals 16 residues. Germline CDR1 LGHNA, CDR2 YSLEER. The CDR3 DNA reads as TGCGCCAGCAGCCAAGAGCATCGGTTAGCTGGAAACACCATATATTTT. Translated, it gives CASSQEHRLAGNTIYF.

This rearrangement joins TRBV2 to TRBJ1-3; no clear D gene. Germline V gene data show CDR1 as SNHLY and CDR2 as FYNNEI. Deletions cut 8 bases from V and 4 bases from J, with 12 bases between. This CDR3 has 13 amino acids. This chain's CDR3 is CASDERMGNTIYF. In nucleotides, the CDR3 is TGTGCCAGCGATGAGAGGATGGGAAACACCATATATTTT.

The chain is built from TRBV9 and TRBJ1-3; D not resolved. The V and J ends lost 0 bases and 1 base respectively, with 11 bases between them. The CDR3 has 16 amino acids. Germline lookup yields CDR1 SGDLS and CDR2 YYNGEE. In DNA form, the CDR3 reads TGTGCCAGCAGCGTAGGTCAGGCCCAGTCTGGAAACACCATATATTTT. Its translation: CASSVGQAQSGNTIYF.

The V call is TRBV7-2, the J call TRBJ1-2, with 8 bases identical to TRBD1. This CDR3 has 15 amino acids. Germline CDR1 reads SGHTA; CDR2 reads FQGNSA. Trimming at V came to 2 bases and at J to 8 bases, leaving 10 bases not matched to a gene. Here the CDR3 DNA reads TGTGCCAGCAGCTTATCGGGGGACAGGAGGAGAGGCTACACCTTC. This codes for CASSLSGDRRRGYTF.

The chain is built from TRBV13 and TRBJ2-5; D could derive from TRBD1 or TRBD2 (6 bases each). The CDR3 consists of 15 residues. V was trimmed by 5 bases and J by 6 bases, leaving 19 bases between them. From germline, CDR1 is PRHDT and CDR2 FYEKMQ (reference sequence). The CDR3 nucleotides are TGTGCCAGCAGCCCTGGGTGGGGGGCCGTGAAGACCCAGTACTTC. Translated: CASSPGWGAVKTQYF. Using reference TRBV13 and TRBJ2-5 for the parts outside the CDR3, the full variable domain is AAGVIQSPRHLIKEKRETATLKCYPIPRHDTVYWYQQGPGQDPQFLISFYEKMQSDKGSIPDRFSAQQFSDYHSELNMSSLELGDSALYFCASSPGWGAVKTQYFGPGTRLLVL.

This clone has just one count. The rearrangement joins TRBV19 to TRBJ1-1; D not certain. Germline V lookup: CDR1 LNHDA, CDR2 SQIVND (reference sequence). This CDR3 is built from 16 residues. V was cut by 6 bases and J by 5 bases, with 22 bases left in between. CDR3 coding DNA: TGTGCCAGTAGCAAGACACCCGGGGAGGGAGGGACTGAAGCTTTCTTT. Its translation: CASSKTPGEGGTEAFF.

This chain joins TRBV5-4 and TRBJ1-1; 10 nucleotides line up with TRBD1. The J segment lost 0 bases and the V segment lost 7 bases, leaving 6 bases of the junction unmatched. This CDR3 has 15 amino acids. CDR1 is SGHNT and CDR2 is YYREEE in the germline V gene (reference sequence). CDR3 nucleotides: TGTGCCAGCGGCGGGGGACAGGGGATGAACACTGAAGCTTTCTTT. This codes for CASGGGQGMNTEAFF.

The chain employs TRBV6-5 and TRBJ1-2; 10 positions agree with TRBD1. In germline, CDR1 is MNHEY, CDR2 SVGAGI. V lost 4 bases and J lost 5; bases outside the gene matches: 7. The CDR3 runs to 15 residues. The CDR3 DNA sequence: TGTGCCAGCAGTTTCCCGGGACAGGGGTTATATGGCTACACCTTC. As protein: CASSFPGQGLYGYTF.

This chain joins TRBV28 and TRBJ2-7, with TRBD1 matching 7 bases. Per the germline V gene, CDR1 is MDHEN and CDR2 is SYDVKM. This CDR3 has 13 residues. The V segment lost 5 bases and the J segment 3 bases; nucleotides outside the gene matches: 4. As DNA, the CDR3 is TGTGCCAGCAGTGAAAGACAGGGCTACGAGCAGTACTTC. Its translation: CASSERQGYEQYF.

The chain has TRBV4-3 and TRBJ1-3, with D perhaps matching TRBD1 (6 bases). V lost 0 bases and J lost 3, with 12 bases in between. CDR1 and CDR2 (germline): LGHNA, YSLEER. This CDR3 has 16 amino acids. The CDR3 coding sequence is TGCGCCAGCAGCCAAGAAGGGGGAGTGGGTGGAAACACCATATATTTT. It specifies CASSQEGGVGGNTIYF.

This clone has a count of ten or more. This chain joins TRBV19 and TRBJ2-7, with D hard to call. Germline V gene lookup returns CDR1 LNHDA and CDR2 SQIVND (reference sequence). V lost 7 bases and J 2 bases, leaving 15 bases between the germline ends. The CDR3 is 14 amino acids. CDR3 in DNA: TGTGCCAGTAAACGGTACAGCGCGGCCTACGAGCAGTACTTC. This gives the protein CASKRYSAAYEQYF.

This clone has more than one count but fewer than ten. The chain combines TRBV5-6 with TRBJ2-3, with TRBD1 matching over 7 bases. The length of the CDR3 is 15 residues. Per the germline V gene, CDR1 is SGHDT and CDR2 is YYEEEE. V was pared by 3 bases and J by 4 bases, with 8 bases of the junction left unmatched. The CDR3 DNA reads TGTGCCAGCAGCTCCCAGGGGGACCGGGCAGATACGCAGTATTTT. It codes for CASSSQGDRADTQYF.

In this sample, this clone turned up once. The CDR3 region has the DNA TGTGCCAGCACCCCGGGACTGATTAGCAATCAGCCCCAGCATTTT. Protein product: CASTPGLISNQPQHF. The chain couples TRBV28 to TRBJ1-5; a weak D match, TRBD1 (5 bases). There are 15 residues in the CDR3. Germline V CDR1 and CDR2: MDHEN, SYDVKM. The V gene lost 7 bases and the J gene lost 0 bases, with 13 bases spanning the gap.

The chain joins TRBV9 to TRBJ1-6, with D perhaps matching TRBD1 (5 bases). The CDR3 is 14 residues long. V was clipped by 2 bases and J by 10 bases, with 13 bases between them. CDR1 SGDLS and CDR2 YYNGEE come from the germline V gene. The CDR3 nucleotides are TGTGCCAGCAGCGTGGTATCTGGGGACTCACCCCTCCACTTT. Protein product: CASSVVSGDSPLHF. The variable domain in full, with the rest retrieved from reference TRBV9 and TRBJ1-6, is DSGVTQTPKHLITATGQRVTLRCSPRSGDLSVYWYQQSLDQGLQFLIQYYNGEERAKGNILERFSAQQFPDLHSELNLSSLELGDSALYFCASSVVSGDSPLHFGNGTRLTVT.